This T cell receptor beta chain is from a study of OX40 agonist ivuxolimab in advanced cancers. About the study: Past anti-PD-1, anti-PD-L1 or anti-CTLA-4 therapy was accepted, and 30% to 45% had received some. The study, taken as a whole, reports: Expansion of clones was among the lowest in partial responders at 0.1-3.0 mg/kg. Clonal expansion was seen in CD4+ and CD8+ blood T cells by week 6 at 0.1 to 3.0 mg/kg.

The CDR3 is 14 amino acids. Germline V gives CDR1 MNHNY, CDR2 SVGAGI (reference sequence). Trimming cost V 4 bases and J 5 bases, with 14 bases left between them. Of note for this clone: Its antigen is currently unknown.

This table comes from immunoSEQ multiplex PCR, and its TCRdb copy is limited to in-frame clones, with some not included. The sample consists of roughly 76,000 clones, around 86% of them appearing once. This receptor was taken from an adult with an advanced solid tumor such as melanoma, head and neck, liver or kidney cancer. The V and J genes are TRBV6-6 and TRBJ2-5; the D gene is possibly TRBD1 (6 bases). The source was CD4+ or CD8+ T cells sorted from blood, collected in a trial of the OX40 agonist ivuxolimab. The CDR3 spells CASSFRAQGETQYF. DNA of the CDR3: TGTGCCAGCAGTTTCCGGGCCCAGGGGGAGACCCAGTACTTC.